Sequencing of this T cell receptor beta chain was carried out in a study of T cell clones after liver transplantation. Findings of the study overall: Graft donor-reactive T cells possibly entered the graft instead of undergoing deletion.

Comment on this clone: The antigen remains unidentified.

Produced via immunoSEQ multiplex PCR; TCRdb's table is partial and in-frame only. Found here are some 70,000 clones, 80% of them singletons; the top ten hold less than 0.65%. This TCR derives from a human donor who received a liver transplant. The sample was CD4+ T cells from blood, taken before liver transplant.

Written as DNA, the CDR3 is TGTGCCAGCAGCGTAAGGGAGCGAACAGATACGCAGTATTTT. Translation: CASSVRERTDTQYF. The chain is built from TRBV9 and TRBJ2-3, with a possible D match to TRBD2 (5 bases). The CDR3 extends over 14 amino acids. Germline V gene sequence: CDR1 SGDLS, CDR2 YYNGEE. The V and J ends lost 1 base and 3 bases respectively, with 9 bases between them.